A single sample gave rise to the 19 T cell receptor beta chains below, sequenced in a study of OX40 agonist ivuxolimab in advanced cancers. TCRdb's copy holds only in-frame clones and misses some; the assay was immunoSEQ multiplex PCR. This table has roughly 61,000 clones, 70% to 90% appearing once. Here the sequenced sample was CD4+ or CD8+ T cells sorted from blood, taken in a trial of the OX40 agonist ivuxolimab. These receptors were obtained from an adult with an advanced solid tumor such as melanoma, head and neck, liver or kidney cancer.

This clone was found a few times. The rearrangement links TRBV6-5 to TRBJ2-1; D gene ambiguous. Trimming cost V 8 bases and J 5 bases, with 13 bases left between them. Germline loops: CDR1 MNHEY, CDR2 SVGAGI. The CDR3 totals 13 residues. CDR3 in amino acids: CASGATRNNEQFF. The CDR3 bases are TGTGCCAGCGGTGCCACGCGGAACAATGAGCAGTTCTTC.

The rearrangement uses TRBV19 and TRBJ1-3; 10 nucleotides match TRBD1. Germline-derived CDR1 and CDR2 are LNHDA and SQIVND (reference sequence). V lost 3 bases to trimming and J lost 0 bases; unmatched junction nucleotides: 8. There are 18 residues in the CDR3. CDR3 sequence: CASSISGTGAPSGNTIYF. The CDR3 region has the DNA TGTGCCAGTAGTATCTCCGGGACAGGGGCCCCCTCTGGAAACACCATATATTTT.

The genes are TRBV2 and TRBJ2-1; D might be TRBD2 (5 bases). V was shortened by 11 bases and J by 0 bases, with 5 bases between the two germline ends. CDR3 size: 11 residues. Germline lookup yields CDR1 SNHLY and CDR2 FYNNEI. CDR3 loop: CAGSSYNEQFF. The DNA for the CDR3 is TGTGCCGGGAGCTCCTACAATGAGCAGTTCTTC.

The gene calls are TRBV7-9 and TRBJ1-1; the match to TRBD1 covers 7 bases. The CDR3 length is 15 residues. Germline CDR1 SEHNR, CDR2 FQNEAQ (reference sequence). V lost 5 bases to trimming and J lost 7 bases; unmatched junction nucleotides: 13. DNA for the CDR3: TGTGCCAGCAGCATAAAGACAGGGACCTCACATGAAGCTTTCTTT. It yields the protein CASSIKTGTSHEAFF.

The chain links TRBV4-1 to TRBJ1-3; tentatively, D is TRBD1 (5 bases). The CDR3 loop spans 14 amino acids. Germline V CDR1 and CDR2: MGHRA, YSYEKL. The V and J ends lost 1 base and 1 base respectively, with 5 bases between them. Here the CDR3 reads CASSQAGSGNTIYF. The DNA of the CDR3 is TGCGCCAGCAGCCAAGCAGGGTCTGGAAACACCATATATTTT.

The CDR3 is CASSIGGPSYEQYF. CDR3 bases: TGTGCCAGCAGTATAGGGGGCCCGTCCTACGAGCAGTACTTC. The rearrangement joins TRBV6-5 to TRBJ2-7; 7 bases match TRBD1. The CDR3 is 14 residues long. Germline-derived CDR1 and CDR2 are MNHEY and SVGAGI. V lost 5 bases and J lost 1; bases outside the gene matches: 5.

The chain carries TRBV18 and TRBJ2-7, with a weak D call TRBD2 (6 bases). CDR1 and CDR2 (germline): KGHSH, LQKENI. V lost 3 bases to trimming and J lost 3 bases, with 12 bases between them. This CDR3 region has 14 residues. This CDR3 reads CASSPPGLHYEQYF. The CDR3 DNA sequence: TGTGCCAGCTCACCCCCGGGACTGCACTACGAGCAGTACTTC.

The J gene is TRBJ2-7, the V gene TRBV5-8, with 7 bases that match TRBD1. Germline-derived CDR1 and CDR2 are SGHTS and YDEGEE. CDR3 size: 16 residues. V gave up 9 bases and J gave up 4 bases; unmatched junction bases: 19. The CDR3 coding sequence is TGTGCCACACTGGGCTATTCCGGGACAGACTCATACGAGCAGTACTTC. It specifies CATLGYSGTDSYEQYF.

This chain links TRBV5-1 with TRBJ2-1; maybe TRBD2 (6 bases). Germline assignment: CDR1 SGHRS and CDR2 YFSETQ. The CDR3 covers 15 residues. With 0 bases removed from V and 2 bases from J, the gap between germline ends came to 9 bases. The CDR3, as DNA: TGCGCCAGCAGCTTGGCGGGGGAAGCCTACAATGAGCAGTTCTTC. Translated, it gives CASSLAGEAYNEQFF. The full variable domain, rest sourced from reference TRBV5-1 and TRBJ2-1, is KAGVTQTPRYLIKTRGQQVTLSCSPISGHRSVSWYQQTPGQGLQFLFEYFSETQRNKGNFPGRFSGRQFSNSRSEMNVSTLELGDSALYLCASSLAGEAYNEQFFGPGTRLTVL.

The CDR3, as DNA: TGTGCCAGCAGCCCTTCTGGAAACACCATATATTTT. Its protein product is CASSPSGNTIYF. J is TRBJ1-3 and V is TRBV2; no clear D gene. With 6 bases removed from V and 1 base from J, the gap between germline ends came to 4 bases. Germline V gives CDR1 SNHLY, CDR2 FYNNEI. This CDR3 comprises 12 residues. Complete variable domain (other parts from reference TRBV2 and TRBJ1-3): EPEVTQTPSHQVTQMGQEVILRCVPISNHLYFYWYRQILGQKVEFLVSFYNNEISEKSEIFDDQFSVERPDGSNFTLKIRSTKLEDSAMYFCASSPSGNTIYFGEGSWLTVV.

This clone showed up just a few times. This chain links TRBV27 with TRBJ2-7; 11 bases map to TRBD2. The germline V gene encodes CDR1 MNHEY and CDR2 SMNVEV (reference sequence). This CDR3 is 15 amino acids long. V shed 6 bases and J 2 bases; nucleotides not matched to a gene: 6. The DNA for the CDR3 is TGTGCCAGCAGGGGGGCTAGCGGGGGGCCCTACGAGCAGTACTTC. It yields the protein CASRGASGGPYEQYF.

The V call is TRBV1, the J call TRBJ1-4; the table calls TRBD1, which could not be checked here. TRBV1 is a pseudogene locus. This CDR3 is 12 amino acids long. The CDR3 DNA reads TGCACCAGCAGCCATTTGATCAGAAAACTGTTTTTT. This sequence encodes CTSSHLIRKLFF.

The chain is built from TRBV5-1 and TRBJ1-1; 7 bases match TRBD1. CDR1 is SGHRS, CDR2 YFSETQ, per germline. Trimming took 1 base from V and 4 from J; bases not matched to a gene: 7. The CDR3 runs to 15 residues. In nucleotides, the CDR3 is TGCGCCAGCAGCTTGCAGGGCAGGGGGAGCACTGAAGCTTTCTTT. It specifies CASSLQGRGSTEAFF.

The chain couples TRBV27 to TRBJ1-6; D uncertain. Trimming took 6 bases from V and 8 from J, leaving 14 bases between them. From germline, CDR1 is MNHEY and CDR2 SMNVEV (reference sequence). The CDR3 runs 14 residues. The chain's CDR3 is CASRLPGLYSPLHF. The CDR3, as DNA: TGTGCCAGCAGGCTCCCCGGACTGTATTCACCCCTCCACTTT.

V gene TRBV11-2 combines with J gene TRBJ1-2; no firm D call. Germline V gene sequence: CDR1 SGHAT, CDR2 FQNNGV. The V and J ends lost 1 base and 7 bases respectively, with 7 bases between them. The length of the CDR3 is 12 residues. The CDR3 nucleotides read TGTGCCAGCAGCTTAGTCCAGAGTGGCTACACCTTC. Protein sequence: CASSLVQSGYTF.

This chain joins TRBV27 and TRBJ2-5; a weak D match, TRBD2 (5 bases). The V and J ends lost 5 bases and 7 bases respectively, with 17 bases between them. Looked up from germline, CDR1 is MNHEY and CDR2 is SMNVEV (reference sequence). The CDR3 consists of 14 residues. The CDR3 spells CASSPLGGSGTQYF. The CDR3 DNA reads as TGTGCCAGCAGTCCCCTGGGTGGGAGTGGGACCCAGTACTTC.

The rearrangement links TRBV7-2 to TRBJ1-6; tentative D call: TRBD1 (5 bases). In germline, CDR1 is SGHTA, CDR2 FQGNSA. The CDR3 totals 16 residues. V lost 1 base, J lost 0 bases, and 7 bases lay in between. CDR3 loop: CASSLGGSSYNSPLHF. In DNA, the CDR3 is TGTGCCAGCAGCTTAGGGGGGAGCTCCTATAATTCACCCCTCCACTTT. Full variable domain (missing parts from reference TRBV7-2 and TRBJ1-6): GAGVSQSPSNKVTEKGKDVELRCDPISGHTALYWYRQSLGQGLEFLIYFQGNSAPDKSGLPSDRFSAERTGGSVSTLTIQRTQQEDSAVYLCASSLGGSSYNSPLHFGNGTRLTVT.

V and J are TRBV6-1 and TRBJ2-1; TRBD1 matches 8 bases. In germline, CDR1 is MNHNS, CDR2 SASEGT. The CDR3 is made up of 14 amino acids. J gave up 3 bases and V 6 bases, and 4 bases lay outside the gene matches. CDR3 DNA: TGTGCCAGCAGGCCGGGACAGGACTACAATGAGCAGTTCTTC. It encodes CASRPGQDYNEQFF.

The chain has TRBV7-9 and TRBJ2-2; 8 bases map to TRBD1. The J segment lost 5 bases and the V segment lost 1 base, leaving 3 bases of the junction unmatched. Looked up from germline, CDR1 is SEHNR and CDR2 is FQNEAQ (reference sequence). This CDR3 is 15 amino acids long. DNA for the CDR3: TGTGCCAGCAGCTTAGAGACAGGGGAAACCGGGGAGCTGTTTTTT. Translated: CASSLETGETGELFF.